These 18 T cell receptor beta chains were sequenced from one sample in a study of chemoradiotherapy in HPV16-positive cancers. TCRdb keeps only in-frame clones here, not all; method: immunoSEQ multiplex PCR. The sample consists of several hundred clones, 70% to 80% of them appearing once. The sequenced sample was tumor tissue, obtained from a patient who underwent chemoradiotherapy. These receptors were collected from a human donor with HPV-associated anogenital cancer.

CDR3 nucleotide sequence: TGTGCCAGTAGTAAACCCCAAGGACTAGCCAAAAACATTCAGTACTTC. Protein sequence: CASSKPQGLAKNIQYF. The chain joins TRBV19 to TRBJ2-4; TRBD2 is a possible D gene (5 bases). There are 16 residues in the CDR3. Trimming left V 4 bases short and J 0 bases short, with 13 bases between. In germline, CDR1 is LNHDA, CDR2 SQIVND (reference sequence).

In this sample, this clone turned up a few times. This chain joins TRBV29-1 and TRBJ2-1; 8 nucleotides align to TRBD1. The CDR3 is 14 amino acids. Germline values: CDR1 SQVTM, CDR2 ANQGSEA. Losses at the gene ends were 3 bases for V and 8 bases for J; bases not matched to a gene: 9. The CDR3 spells CSVDGDRRSDEQFF. CDR3 nucleotides: TGCAGCGTTGACGGGGACAGGAGGTCCGATGAGCAGTTCTTC.

The rearrangement links TRBV19 to TRBJ2-3, with no clear D. V gave up 4 bases and J gave up 2 bases, with 7 bases separating them. The CDR3 extends over 13 amino acids. Germline assignment: CDR1 LNHDA and CDR2 SQIVND (reference sequence). The CDR3 region has the DNA TGTGCCAGTAGTAAGGCAGTCACAGATACGCAGTATTTT. It specifies CASSKAVTDTQYF.

This rearrangement joins TRBV5-1 to TRBJ2-1; D unclear. This CDR3 contains 12 residues. CDR1 is SGHRS and CDR2 is YFSETQ in the germline V gene. V was trimmed by 2 bases and J by 7 bases, leaving 7 bases between them. The CDR3 sequence is CASSFSRNEQFF. The CDR3 DNA sequence: TGCGCCAGCAGCTTTAGCAGGAATGAGCAGTTCTTC.

This chain connects TRBV2 to TRBJ2-3; TRBD2 agrees at 11 bases. CDR1 is SNHLY and CDR2 is FYNNEI in the germline V gene. This CDR3 region has 13 residues. The V gene end was trimmed by 4 bases and the J gene end by 8 bases; junction bases not matched to a gene: 2. The CDR3: CASSVAGGGTQYF. The CDR3 DNA is TGTGCCAGCAGTGTAGCGGGAGGGGGTACGCAGTATTTT.

The chain uses TRBV7-2 and TRBJ2-5, with D possibly being TRBD2 (6 bases). V dropped 1 base and J dropped 4 bases, with 10 bases sitting between them. The CDR3 is 14 amino acids. From germline, CDR1 is SGHTA and CDR2 FQGNSA. The CDR3 loop is CASSLGGGVETQYF. CDR3 nucleotide sequence: TGTGCCAGCAGCTTAGGGGGAGGCGTAGAGACCCAGTACTTC.

The chain uses TRBV11-3 and TRBJ2-4; D is unresolved. This CDR3 has 12 residues. From germline, CDR1 is SGHNT and CDR2 YENEEA. Trimming shortened V by 4 bases and J by 8 bases, and 9 bases separated the two germline ends. CDR3 amino acids: CASSSNVDIQYF. The DNA for the CDR3 is TGTGCCAGCAGCTCTAACGTCGACATTCAGTACTTC.

The chain carries TRBV4-1 and TRBJ2-3; the D call may be TRBD1 or TRBD2 (5 bases each). Germline V lookup: CDR1 MGHRA, CDR2 YSYEKL. V was clipped by 0 bases and J by 5 bases, with 15 bases between them. The CDR3 consists of 16 residues. CDR3 loop: CASSQDPGGPGDTQYF. CDR3 bases: TGCGCCAGCAGCCAAGATCCTGGGGGTCCAGGAGATACGCAGTATTTT.

This chain connects TRBV2 to TRBJ2-4, with 10 positions matching TRBD2. There are 14 residues in the CDR3. Looked up from germline, CDR1 is SNHLY and CDR2 is FYNNEI. Trimming cost V 3 bases and J 13 bases; bases outside gene matches: 9. The CDR3 region has the DNA TGTGCCAGCAGTGAGGGGCTAGCGGGAGCCTTACAGTACTTC. Its translation is CASSEGLAGALQYF. The full variable domain, with the rest looked up from reference TRBV2 and TRBJ2-4, is EPEVTQTPSHQVTQMGQEVILRCVPISNHLYFYWYRQILGQKVEFLVSFYNNEISEKSEIFDDQFSVERPDGSNFTLKIRSTKLEDSAMYFCASSEGLAGALQYFGAGTRLSVL.

V gene TRBV7-2 combines with J gene TRBJ2-3; no clear D gene. The V end lost 4 bases, the J end lost 4 bases, and 9 bases lay between the germline ends. CDR1 SGHTA and CDR2 FQGNSA come from the germline V gene. The CDR3 loop spans 13 amino acids. CDR3 in DNA: TGTGCCAGCAGCTCCCTAGGGCCAGATACGCAGTATTTT. It codes for CASSSLGPDTQYF.

The chain carries TRBV28 and TRBJ1-4, with a possible D match to TRBD1 (5 bases). The CDR3 extends over 15 amino acids. Germline values: CDR1 MDHEN, CDR2 SYDVKM. The V end lost 3 bases, the J end lost 1 base, and 9 bases lay between the germline ends. CDR3 DNA: TGTGCCAGCAGTTTTGTGAGGGGAACTAATGAAAAACTGTTTTTT. Translated: CASSFVRGTNEKLFF.

The V call is TRBV2, the J call TRBJ1-5; D call uncertain. Per the germline V gene, CDR1 is SNHLY and CDR2 is FYNNEI. The CDR3 totals 17 residues. Trimming took 3 bases from V and 1 from J, leaving 16 bases between them. The CDR3 sequence is CASSDDPFVGSNQPQHF. The CDR3 nucleotides are TGTGCCAGCAGTGACGACCCATTCGTGGGCAGCAATCAGCCCCAGCATTTT.

The chain links TRBV19 to TRBJ1-1; D call uncertain. This CDR3 is 14 amino acids long. The germline V gene encodes CDR1 LNHDA and CDR2 SQIVND (reference sequence). Trimming removed 5 bases at V and 0 bases at J, with 10 bases between. The CDR3 here is CASSLDGMNTEAFF. CDR3 coding DNA: TGTGCCAGTAGTCTCGACGGTATGAACACTGAAGCTTTCTTT.

The chain couples TRBV6-6 to TRBJ2-7, with D perhaps matching TRBD2 (6 bases). Trimming removed 3 bases from V and 2 bases from J, with 11 bases in between. Germline loops: CDR1 MNHNY, CDR2 SVGAGI (reference sequence). The CDR3 has 14 amino acids. The CDR3 nucleotides read TGTGCCAGCAGTTATGGCGGCGGGGCCTACGAGCAGTACTTC. Amino acids: CASSYGGGAYEQYF.

About this clone: The final CDR3 position lacks the conserved phenylalanine or tryptophan, pointing to a likely read error. V usage is TRBV23-1 and J usage is TRBJ1-3; the match to TRBD1 covers 10 bases. TRBV23-1 is an ORF; its function is uncertain. The CDR3 runs 19 residues. V lost 7 bases to trimming and J lost 2 bases; unmatched junction nucleotides: 17. CDR3 region: CASTLRDRGTVSPGNTIYV. The CDR3 DNA reads TGCGCCAGCACCCTGAGGGACAGGGGCACGGTTAGTCCTGGAAACACCATATATGTT.

The gene calls are TRBV5-1 and TRBJ1-1, with no clear D. Germline-derived CDR1 and CDR2 are SGHRS and YFSETQ. The CDR3 covers 11 residues. Between the trimmed V and J ends, which lost 7 bases and 7 bases, there was a span of 11 bases. CDR3 coding DNA: TGCGCCAGCCACTACCAGAATGAAGCTTTCTTT. It codes for CASHYQNEAFF.

This clone was picked up a small number of times. V gene TRBV6-1 combines with J gene TRBJ1-1; 7 bases are shared with TRBD1. This CDR3 has 15 residues. In germline, CDR1 is MNHNS, CDR2 SASEGT. V shed 8 bases and J 0 bases; nucleotides not matched to a gene: 9. CDR3 sequence: CASEGTALMNTEAFF. As DNA, the CDR3 is TGTGCCAGCGAAGGGACAGCCCTCATGAACACTGAAGCTTTCTTT.

The gene calls are TRBV2 and TRBJ1-1; no firm D call. The CDR3 spans 13 residues. V lost 8 bases and J lost 5, with 15 bases in between. CDR1 and CDR2 from the germline V gene are SNHLY and FYNNEI. Here the CDR3 reads CASSEGQSTEAFF. DNA of the CDR3: TGTGCCAGCTCGGAAGGGCAGAGTACTGAAGCTTTCTTT.